This T cell receptor (beta chain) was found in a study of T-cell reconstitution after alpha-beta-depleted transplantation in children. Findings and caveats of the study: T-cell counts and diversity were attributed mostly to newly produced T cells one year after transplant. Several hundred expanded graft clones reportedly gave rise to the alpha-beta T cells present about two months after transplant. Some patients owed their high day-60 TCRbeta diversity to surviving recipient T cells and thymic progenitors.

Molecular barcoding with unique molecular identifiers was used for the TCRbeta library. MiXCR, applied by TCRdb to the PCR reads, yields one record per CDR3 protein. The table lists approximately 980,000 distinct CDR3 sequences, about 29% of them singletons. Germline V gene sequence: CDR1 LGHDT, CDR2 YNNKEL (reference sequence). The V and J ends lost 1 base and 3 bases, in that order; junction bases with no gene match: 8. The CDR3 has 16 amino acids. Worth noting for this clonotype: Its specificity is not known.

The sample here was PBMCs, mostly from graft donor cells, taken 360 days after TCRalphabeta/CD19-depleted stem cell transplant. This receptor was taken from a boy in the first two years of life who had a stem cell transplant for SCID, so the T cells may come from the graft donor. The chain recombines TRBV3-1 with TRBJ2-7; TRBD1 aligns across 8 bases. The CDR3 loop reads CASSQGPGQEIYEQYF. As DNA, the CDR3 is TGTGCCAGCAGCCAAGGTCCGGGACAGGAGATCTACGAGCAGTACTTC.